The TCR beta chain described here comes from a study of beta chain features in type 1 diabetes. Whole-study results and caveats: At VDJ recombination sites, type 1 diabetes patients had fewer insertions and more deleted nucleotides. PCR might show a preference for shorter templates, equally across patients and controls. Among patients with Type 1 diabetes, TCRB CDR3s were moderately but significantly shorter in every one of the four CD4+ subsets. Sequencing the cDNA could make cells with high TCR expression show up more than they should.

The V gene's germline CDR1 is SGHTA and CDR2 FQGNSA. The CDR3 has 15 residues. The V segment lost 4 bases and the J segment 4 bases; nucleotides outside the gene matches: 5. This clone turned up a few times. Its target is unknown. A sort by CD45RO/CCR7/CD25/CD127/CD95/CD27 yielded CD4+ naive, central memory, regulatory and stem cell-like memory cells. The authors reverse transcribed all of the isolated RNA, so sequencing captured expressed TCRB transcripts. The repertoire was sequenced with immunoSEQ multiplex PCR; TCRdb's copy has only in-frame clones and lacks some. The data hold 100,000 to 150,000 clones, with 15% to 20% observed a single time.

Sequenced sample: central memory CD4+ T cells from blood. The genes are TRBV7-2 and TRBJ2-5, with 11 positions matching TRBD2. The origin of this receptor is a man younger than 35 with type 1 diabetes. The CDR3 DNA is TGTGCCAGCAGCTATAGCGGGGGGGCCGGAGAGACCCAGTACTTC. The encoded protein is CASSYSGGAGETQYF. Full variable domain (missing parts from reference TRBV7-2 and TRBJ2-5): GAGVSQSPSNKVTEKGKDVELRCDPISGHTALYWYRQSLGQGLEFLIYFQGNSAPDKSGLPSDRFSAERTGGSVSTLTIQRTQQEDSAVYLCASSYSGGAGETQYFGPGTRLLVL.